Following are 21 T cell receptor beta chains from one sample sequenced in a study of T cell responses to AZD1222 COVID-19 vaccine. This table comes from immunoSEQ multiplex PCR, and its TCRdb copy is limited to in-frame clones, with some not included. The profile covers 100,000 or so clones, with roughly 90% appearing a single time and under 3% taken by the ten largest. The sequencing here drew on peripheral blood, taken on day 0 of AZD1222 vaccination. The receptors shown here come from an adult in good health.

In DNA, the CDR3 is TGTGCCAGCCAAATAGCGGGAGTTTACACCGGGGAGCTGTTTTTT. As protein: CASQIAGVYTGELFF. V is TRBV28 and J is TRBJ2-2; 9 bases map to TRBD2. V was clipped by 8 bases and J by 3 bases; unmatched bases: 7. The CDR3 runs 15 residues. From germline, CDR1 is MDHEN and CDR2 SYDVKM.

This clone is judged medium-sized. The chain recombines TRBV6-5 with TRBJ1-1; 10 bases map to TRBD1. Germline lookup yields CDR1 MNHEY and CDR2 SVGAGI. The CDR3 sequence is 12 residues long. Trimming removed 10 bases from V and 7 bases from J; junction bases left unmatched: 6. The CDR3 here is CATPGQGREAFF. CDR3 DNA sequence: TGTGCCACACCGGGACAGGGGCGTGAAGCTTTCTTT.

This chain connects TRBV19 to TRBJ1-6; 9 bases align to TRBD1. J gave up 6 bases and V 7 bases, and 4 bases lay outside the gene matches. CDR1 is LNHDA, CDR2 SQIVND, per germline (reference sequence). CDR3 length equals 14 residues. This CDR3 reads CASKPGQGNSPLHF. The CDR3 coding sequence is TGTGCCAGTAAGCCGGGACAGGGTAATTCACCCCTCCACTTT.

The V and J genes are TRBV4-2 and TRBJ1-5, with TRBD1 identical over 8 bases. Germline V gene sequence: CDR1 LGHNA, CDR2 YNFKEQ. The CDR3 totals 14 residues. Trimming removed 4 bases from V and 7 bases from J; junction bases left unmatched: 6. CDR3 sequence (DNA): TGTGCCAGCAGCCCGGACAGGGTCCCGCAGCCCCAGCATTTT. Encoded protein: CASSPDRVPQPQHF.

This chain connects TRBV20-1 to TRBJ2-5; the D call may be TRBD1 or TRBD2 (6 bases each). V lost 3 bases, J lost 6 bases, and 14 bases lay in between. Per germline, CDR1 DFQATT and CDR2 SNEGSKA (reference sequence). This CDR3 is 13 amino acids long. Here the CDR3 reads CSASDPGAQTQYF. For the CDR3, the DNA is TGCAGTGCTAGTGATCCGGGGGCACAGACCCAGTACTTC.

This chain connects TRBV7-2 to TRBJ2-7; the D gene is possibly TRBD2 (7 bases). Germline CDR1 reads SGHTA; CDR2 reads FQGNSA. The V and J ends lost 4 bases and 7 bases respectively, with 23 bases between them. CDR3 size: 16 residues. CDR3 DNA: TGTGCCAGCAGCTACCGGGGGGCGCGGGATGCGGGAGAGCAGTACTTC. Translated: CASSYRGARDAGEQYF.

This chain connects TRBV19 to TRBJ2-7, with a tentative D call TRBD1 (6 bases). This CDR3 region has 16 residues. The germline V gene has CDR1 LNHDA and CDR2 SQIVND (reference sequence). Trimming pared 0 bases from V and 0 bases from J, leaving 12 bases between. CDR3 nucleotides: TGTGCCAGTAGTATAGATCAGGGGTCCAGCTCCTACGAGCAGTACTTC. Translation gives CASSIDQGSSSYEQYF.

This sequence joins TRBV7-3 and TRBJ1-1; 9 bases fit TRBD1. J was trimmed by 1 base and V by 5 bases; bases with no gene match: 2. Germline V lookup: CDR1 SGHTA, CDR2 FQGTGA. CDR3 length equals 14 residues. The CDR3 here is CASSEQGANTEAFF. As DNA, the CDR3 is TGTGCCAGCAGCGAACAGGGGGCGAACACTGAAGCTTTCTTT.

V usage is TRBV11-3 and J usage is TRBJ2-5; the D is unclear. Trimming stripped 5 bases from V and 3 bases from J, with 10 bases between. CDR3 length equals 13 residues. Germline V gene sequence: CDR1 SGHNT, CDR2 YENEEA. The CDR3 loop is CASSPSSKETQYF. The CDR3 nucleotides are TGTGCCAGCAGCCCCTCGTCCAAAGAGACCCAGTACTTC.

The chain couples TRBV28 to TRBJ2-7; the match to TRBD1 covers 8 bases. This CDR3 comprises 15 residues. The germline CDR1 and CDR2 sequences are MDHEN and SYDVKM. J lost 4 bases, V lost 6 bases, and 11 bases had no gene match. In DNA form, the CDR3 reads TGTGCCAGCAGGGAATCGGGACAGGAATATTACGAGCAGTACTTC. It codes for CASRESGQEYYEQYF.

The chain combines TRBV2 with TRBJ1-1; 7 bases agree with TRBD1. The CDR3 consists of 16 residues. After removal of 6 bases from V and 1 base from J, the junction contained 11 bases not matched to a gene. Germline V gene data show CDR1 as SNHLY and CDR2 as FYNNEI. The CDR3 is CASSEGLGTENTEAFF. The DNA of the CDR3 is TGTGCCAGCAGCGAGGGCCTCGGGACAGAGAACACTGAAGCTTTCTTT.

The rearrangement joins TRBV19 to TRBJ1-3, with D hard to call. Germline V gives CDR1 LNHDA, CDR2 SQIVND (reference sequence). Trimming took 3 bases from V and 2 from J, leaving 8 bases between them. The CDR3 has 14 amino acids. CDR3 DNA sequence: TGTGCCAGTAGTATCAGCGGGGCTGGAAACACCATATATTTT. Translation gives CASSISGAGNTIYF. Combining the CDR3 with reference TRBV19 and TRBJ1-3 gives the whole variable domain DGGITQSPKYLFRKEGQNVTLSCEQNLNHDAMYWYRQDPGQGLRLIYYSQIVNDFQKGDIAEGYSVSREKKESFPLTVTSAQKNPTAFYLCASSISGAGNTIYFGEGSWLTVV.

The CDR3 sequence is CASSHPTGGPGNTIYF. CDR3 DNA sequence: TGCGCCAGCAGCCACCCGACAGGGGGTCCTGGAAACACCATATATTTT. V gene TRBV4-1 combines with J gene TRBJ1-3; 9 positions agree with TRBD1. With V trimmed by 3 bases and J by 2 bases, 5 bases remained unmatched. There are 16 residues in the CDR3. Germline V gene sequence: CDR1 MGHRA, CDR2 YSYEKL.

The CDR3 DNA reads TGTGCCAGCAGTTACCCGGGACTAGCGGGCACAGATACGCAGTATTTT. This encodes CASSYPGLAGTDTQYF. The chain has TRBV6-2 or TRBV6-3 and TRBJ2-3; 11 nucleotides line up with TRBD2. Germline CDR1 is MNHEY and CDR2 is SVGEGT. This CDR3 has 16 residues. With 2 bases clipped from V and 1 base from J, the junction kept 2 bases outside the gene matches.

This rearrangement joins TRBV28 to TRBJ2-7; a possible D gene is TRBD2 (6 bases). CDR3 size: 14 residues. V was clipped by 1 base and J by 4 bases, with 11 bases between them. Germline CDR1 and CDR2: MDHEN and SYDVKM. CDR3 amino acids: CASSLSRGLYEQYF. CDR3 nucleotide sequence: TGTGCCAGCAGTTTATCTCGGGGGTTGTACGAGCAGTACTTC.

The chain recombines TRBV11-2 with TRBJ2-7, with 7 nucleotides matching TRBD2. The CDR3 covers 15 residues. Germline V gives CDR1 SGHAT, CDR2 FQNNGV. After removal of 3 bases from V and 6 bases from J, the junction contained 11 bases not matched to a gene. The CDR3 region has the DNA TGTGCCAGCAGCTTTGCTGGGGAGGGCCGCCGCGAGCAGTACTTC. Its protein product is CASSFAGEGRREQYF.

The chain employs TRBV24-1 and TRBJ2-2; TRBD1 agrees at 9 bases. Germline CDR1 reads KGHDR; CDR2 reads SFDVKD. The CDR3 sequence is 17 residues long. V trimming: 3 bases; J trimming: 0 bases; junction bases outside the gene matches: 4. The CDR3 reads CATSDPTGGANTGELFF. In DNA form, the CDR3 reads TGTGCCACCAGTGATCCGACAGGGGGTGCGAACACCGGGGAGCTGTTTTTT.

The rearrangement links TRBV28 to TRBJ1-2; D call uncertain. CDR3 length: 12 amino acids. Germline loops: CDR1 MDHEN, CDR2 SYDVKM. The germline V and J ends were trimmed by 4 bases and 4 bases, with 7 bases remaining between them. CDR3: CASSWGVYGYTF. As DNA, the CDR3 is TGTGCCAGCAGTTGGGGAGTCTATGGCTACACCTTC.

This clone has a single count. The same CDR3 can be traced to other DNA sequences in this sample. The gene calls are TRBV28 and TRBJ2-1, with TRBD2 as a possible D gene (5 bases). The V gene lost 4 bases and the J gene lost 2 bases, with 6 bases spanning the gap. CDR1 is MDHEN and CDR2 is SYDVKM in the germline V gene. The CDR3 has 13 amino acids. This CDR3 is CASSSGAYNEQFF. CDR3 DNA: TGTGCCAGCAGTTCCGGGGCCTACAATGAGCAGTTCTTC.

This chain connects TRBV5-1 to TRBJ2-5; perhaps TRBD1 as D (6 bases). This CDR3 has 17 amino acids. Trimming took off 2 bases at V and 3 bases at J, with 20 bases between the two ends. Germline CDR1 is SGHRS and CDR2 is YFSETQ. CDR3 nucleotide sequence: TGCGCCAGCAGCTTTGGAACAGGGCGGAGAGGAGAAGAGACCCAGTACTTC. The encoded protein is CASSFGTGRRGEETQYF.

The chain links TRBV5-1 to TRBJ2-3; 9 bases line up with TRBD1. The CDR3 has 14 residues. Germline V gene sequence: CDR1 SGHRS, CDR2 YFSETQ. J was trimmed by 4 bases and V by 0 bases; bases with no gene match: 0. The CDR3 DNA is TGCGCCAGCAGCTTGGGACAGGGGGCAGATACGCAGTATTTT. It is translated as CASSLGQGADTQYF.